This entry describes one TCR beta chain. The length of the CDR3 is 15 residues. Germline V gene sequence: CDR1 LGHNA, CDR2 YSLEER. V shed 1 base, J shed 5 bases, and the junction held 6 bases outside the gene matches. These data come from a study of T cell changes during pregnancy in multiple sclerosis. The assay was immunoSEQ multiplex PCR, and TCRdb's table has in-frame clones only and misses some. This sample yields about 47,000 clones, of which 93% are seen a single time; around 1.9% belongs to the top ten. V and J are TRBV4-3 and TRBJ1-1; 8 bases match TRBD1. The receptor comes from a female donor with multiple sclerosis, enrolled in a pregnancy study. The sample in question was peripheral blood, obtained in the second trimester of pregnancy. CDR3 coding DNA: TGCGCCAGCAGCCAAGTGGGGACAGGTAAAACTGAAGCTTTCTTT. It codes for CASSQVGTGKTEAFF.